The sequence of this T cell receptor beta chain was determined in a study of beta chain features in type 1 diabetes. Turning to this clone: Antigen: not known.

Germline loops: CDR1 SEHNR, CDR2 FQNEAQ (reference sequence). The CDR3 is made up of 16 amino acids. V was clipped by 8 bases and J by 0 bases; unmatched bases: 11. Overall study findings and caveats: TCRB CDR3s were moderately but significantly shorter in Type 1 diabetes patients in all four CD4+ subsets.

Expressed TCRB transcripts were sequenced because the entire RNA isolate underwent reverse transcription. The assay was immunoSEQ multiplex PCR, and TCRdb's table has in-frame clones only and misses some. Among 600,000 to 750,000 clones listed, 9.5% to 15% were seen once. The sequenced sample was naive CD4+ T cells from blood. The chain carries TRBV7-9 and TRBJ2-7, with 9 bases identical to TRBD1. The TCR originated in a man in his thirties or forties with type 1 diabetes. In DNA, the CDR3 is TGTGCCAGCCGCGGGACAGGGTCCAGCAGCTCCTACGAGCAGTACTTC. This sequence encodes CASRGTGSSSSYEQYF.